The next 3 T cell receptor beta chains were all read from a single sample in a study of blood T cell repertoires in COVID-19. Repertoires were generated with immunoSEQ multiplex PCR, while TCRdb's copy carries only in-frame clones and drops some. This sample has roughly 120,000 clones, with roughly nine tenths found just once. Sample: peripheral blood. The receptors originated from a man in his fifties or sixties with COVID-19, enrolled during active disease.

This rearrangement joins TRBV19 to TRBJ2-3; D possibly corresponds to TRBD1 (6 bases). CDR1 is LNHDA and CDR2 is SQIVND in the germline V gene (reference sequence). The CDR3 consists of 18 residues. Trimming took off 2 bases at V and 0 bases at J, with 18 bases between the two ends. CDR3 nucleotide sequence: TGTGCCAGTAGTATATCCCACCACGAACAGGGCAGCACAGATACGCAGTATTTT. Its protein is CASSISHHEQGSTDTQYF. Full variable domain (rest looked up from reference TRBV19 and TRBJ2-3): DGGITQSPKYLFRKEGQNVTLSCEQNLNHDAMYWYRQDPGQGLRLIYYSQIVNDFQKGDIAEGYSVSREKKESFPLTVTSAQKNPTAFYLCASSISHHEQGSTDTQYFGPGTRLTVL.

The CDR3 is CSVVGQLETQYF. Here the CDR3 DNA reads TGCAGCGTTGTAGGACAGCTGGAGACCCAGTACTTC. The chain couples TRBV29-1 to TRBJ2-5; perhaps TRBD1 as D (6 bases). Germline CDR1 is SQVTM and CDR2 is ANQGSEA. The V and J ends lost 4 bases and 5 bases respectively, with 11 bases between them. The CDR3 has 12 residues.

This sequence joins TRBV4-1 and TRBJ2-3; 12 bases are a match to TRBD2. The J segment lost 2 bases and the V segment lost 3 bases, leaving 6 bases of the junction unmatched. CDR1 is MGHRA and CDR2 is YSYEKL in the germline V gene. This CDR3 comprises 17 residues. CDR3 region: CASSQQTSGRTTDTQYF. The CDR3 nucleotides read TGCGCCAGCAGCCAGCAGACTAGCGGGAGAACCACAGATACGCAGTATTTT.